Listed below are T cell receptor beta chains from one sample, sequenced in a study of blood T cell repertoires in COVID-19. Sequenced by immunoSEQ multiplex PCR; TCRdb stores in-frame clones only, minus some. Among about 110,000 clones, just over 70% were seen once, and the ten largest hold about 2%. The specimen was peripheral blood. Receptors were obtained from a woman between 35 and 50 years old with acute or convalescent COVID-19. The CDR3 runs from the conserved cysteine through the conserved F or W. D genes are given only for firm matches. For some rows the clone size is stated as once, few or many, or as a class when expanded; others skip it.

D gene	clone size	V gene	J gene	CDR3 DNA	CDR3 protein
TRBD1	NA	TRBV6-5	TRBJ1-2	TGTGCCAGCAGTTACGACAGGGTCAACTATGGCTACACCTTC	CASSYDRVNYGYTF
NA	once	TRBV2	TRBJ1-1	NA	CASSSLVGTGTFF
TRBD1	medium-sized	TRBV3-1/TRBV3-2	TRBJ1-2	TGTGCCAGCAGCCGGACCCTACAGGGGGAATACGGTGGCTACACCTTC	CASSRTLQGEYGGYTF
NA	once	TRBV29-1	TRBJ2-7	TGCAGCGTTTTCACAGGGAACCCTCCTCGTGAGCAGTACTTC	CSVFTGNPPREQYF
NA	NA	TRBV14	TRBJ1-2	TGTGCCAGCAGCCAAGGCCCAGGCAACTATGGCTACACCTTC	CASSQGPGNYGYTF
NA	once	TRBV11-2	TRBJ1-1	TGTGCCAGCAGCTCAGTATCGGGGAACACTGAAGCTTTCTTT	CASSSVSGNTEAFF
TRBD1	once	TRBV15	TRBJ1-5	TGTGCCACCAGCGGACAGGGAACTAGCAATCAGCCCCAGCATTTT	CATSGQGTSNQPQHF
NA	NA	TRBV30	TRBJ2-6	TGTGCCTGGAGTGCTGATGCATGGACAAAAGCCTCAGTTTCTGGGGCCAACGTCCTGACTTTC	CAWSADAWTKASVSGANVLTF
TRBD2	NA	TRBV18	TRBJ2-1	TGTGCCAGCTCCGTCGGAGCGGGGGGCTCCTACAATGAGCAGTTCTTC	CASSVGAGGSYNEQFF
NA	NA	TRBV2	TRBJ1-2	TGTGCCAGCGGTAGGGGGGGATATGGCTACACCTTC	CASGRGGYGYTF
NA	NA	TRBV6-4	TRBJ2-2	TGTGCCAGCAGTGCCGTCAGGGGTTCCGGGGAGCTGTTTTTT	CASSAVRGSGELFF
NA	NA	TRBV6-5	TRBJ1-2	TGTGCCACCAGACAGTTGATTAACTATGGCTACACCTTC	CATRQLINYGYTF
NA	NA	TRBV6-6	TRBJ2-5	TGTGCCACCAAACCACAGGGTCTGGAGACCCAGTACTTC	CATKPQGLETQYF
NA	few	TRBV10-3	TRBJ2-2	TGTGCCATCAGTTCCGACAGCCCAAACACCGGGGAGCTGTTTTTT	CAISSDSPNTGELFF
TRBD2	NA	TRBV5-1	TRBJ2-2	TGCGCCAGCAGCTCCGGGGGGGCCGGGGAGCTGTTTTTT	CASSSGGAGELFF
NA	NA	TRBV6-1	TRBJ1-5	TGTGCCAGCAGTGAAGCGACCAGGGCGCATCAGCCCCAGCATTTT	CASSEATRAHQPQHF
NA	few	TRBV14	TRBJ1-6	TGTGCCAGCAGCAACCGGGACTATAATTCACCCCTCCACTTT	CASSNRDYNSPLHF
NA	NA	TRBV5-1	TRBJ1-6	TGCGCCAGCAGCTTGAGGGGCGGCTATAATTCACCCCTCCACTTT	CASSLRGGYNSPLHF
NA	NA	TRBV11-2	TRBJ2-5	TGTGCCAGCAGCTTAGGTGGCATCTCACAAGAGACCCAGTACTTC	CASSLGGISQETQYF
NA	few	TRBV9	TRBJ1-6	TGTGCCAGCAGCGCGCGCACTAATTCACCCCTCCACTTT	CASSARTNSPLHF
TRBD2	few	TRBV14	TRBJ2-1	TGTGCCAGCCAAGCGGGGGCGACCTACAATGAGCAGTTCTTC	CASQAGATYNEQFF
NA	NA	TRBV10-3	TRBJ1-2	TGTGCCATCAGTGACAGGGGCTACGGCTACACCTTC	CAISDRGYGYTF
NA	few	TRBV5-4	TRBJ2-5	TGTGCCAGCAGCCCCTGGGGGGAAGAGACCCAGTACTTC	CASSPWGEETQYF
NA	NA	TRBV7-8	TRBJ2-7	TGTGCCAGCAGCCGGATGACAGGCGAAACCTCCTACGAGCAGTACTTC	CASSRMTGETSYEQYF
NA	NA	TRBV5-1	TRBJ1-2	TGCGCCAGCAGCTTGCGGGAGGCAGGGGAGGTTTTCGGCTACACCTTC	CASSLREAGEVFGYTF
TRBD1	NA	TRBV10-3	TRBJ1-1	TGTGCCATCAGGACAGGGGCGAACACTGAAGCTTTCTTT	CAIRTGANTEAFF
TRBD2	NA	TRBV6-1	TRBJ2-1	TGTGCCAGCAGTGTCGGACTAGCGGGGGGGAGGAATGAGCAGTTCTTC	CASSVGLAGGRNEQFF
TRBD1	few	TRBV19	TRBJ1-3	TGTGCCAGTCGCTCCCAGGGACAGGGGCACACCATATATTTT	CASRSQGQGHTIYF
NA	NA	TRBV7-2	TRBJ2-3	TGTGCCAGCAGCTTACAGGGGAGAGATACGCAGTATTTT	CASSLQGRDTQYF
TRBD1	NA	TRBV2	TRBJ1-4	TGTGCCAGCAGTAGATTACCCGGGACAGAGCTGGAAAGGATGTTTTTT	CASSRLPGTELERMFF
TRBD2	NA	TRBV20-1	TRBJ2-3	TGCGGAGGCTTAGCGGGGAATACGCAGTATTTT	CGGLAGNTQYF
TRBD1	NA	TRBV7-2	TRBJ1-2	TGTGCCAGCAGCTTCGGGACAGGGGGCGGCTACACCTTC	CASSFGTGGGYTF
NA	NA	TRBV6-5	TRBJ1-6	TGTGCCAGCAGCCCCCCCGGGTTGGCGGCCCTCCACTTT	CASSPPGLAALHF
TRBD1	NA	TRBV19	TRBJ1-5	TGTGCCAGTAGGGGACAGGGAACAGGCAATCAGCCCCAGCATTTT	CASRGQGTGNQPQHF
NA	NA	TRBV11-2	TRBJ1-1	TGTGCCAGCAGCTTAGATCCTAGCACGAACACTGAAGCTTTCTTT	CASSLDPSTNTEAFF
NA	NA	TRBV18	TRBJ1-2	TGTGCCAGCTCACCTCCTTCAGGGCAGGCCATCTATGGCTACACCTTC	CASSPPSGQAIYGYTF
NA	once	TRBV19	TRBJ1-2	TGTGCCAGTAGTAGGCGCGGCGCGCGCTATGGCTACACCTTC	CASSRRGARYGYTF
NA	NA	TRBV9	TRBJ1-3	TGTGCCAGCAGCGTAGAGCCAACAGGACCGAACACCATATATTTT	CASSVEPTGPNTIYF
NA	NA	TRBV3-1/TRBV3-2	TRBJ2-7	TGTGCCAGCAGCCAAAGACAGGACGCCCGAGCTTACGAGCAGTACTTC	CASSQRQDARAYEQYF
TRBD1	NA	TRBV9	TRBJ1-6	TGTGCCAGCAGCGGAGGGGGCTCGGATTCACCCCTCCACTTT	CASSGGGSDSPLHF
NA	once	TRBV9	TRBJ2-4	TGTGCCAGCAGCGTAGAGGGGCAGGGGAACATTCAGTACTTC	CASSVEGQGNIQYF
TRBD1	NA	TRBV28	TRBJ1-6	TGTGCCAGCAGTCCCCATTGGGGGACAGGCGATTCACCCCTCCACTTT	CASSPHWGTGDSPLHF
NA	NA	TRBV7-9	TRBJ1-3	TGTGCCAGCAGATATGATACAGGGTCTCGGAACACCATATATTTT	CASRYDTGSRNTIYF
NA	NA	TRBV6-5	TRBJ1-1	TGTGCCAGCAGTTCAGACCCGGGGTCCATGAACACTGAAGCTTTCTTT	CASSSDPGSMNTEAFF
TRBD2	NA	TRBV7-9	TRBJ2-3	TGTGCCAGCAGCTTAGGGGGGGGCGGGGGGCAAAATACGCAGTATTTT	CASSLGGGGGQNTQYF
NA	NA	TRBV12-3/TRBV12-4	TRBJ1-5	TGTGCCAGCAGTTTTGGGGCAGGGCAGCCCCAGCATTTT	CASSFGAGQPQHF
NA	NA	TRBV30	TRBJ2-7	TGTGCCTGGAACCGAGCGGGCAGCTCCTACGAGCAGTACTTC	CAWNRAGSSYEQYF
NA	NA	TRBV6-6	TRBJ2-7	TGTGCCAGCAGCCTCAGCGGACCTCGGTCCTACGAGCAGTACTTC	CASSLSGPRSYEQYF
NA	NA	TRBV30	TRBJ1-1	TGTGCCTGGAGTCGAGGGCTCACTGAAGCTTTCTTT	CAWSRGLTEAFF
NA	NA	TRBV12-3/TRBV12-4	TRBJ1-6	TGTGCCAGCAGTTTTGGGGCAGACCTCCACTTT	CASSFGADLHF
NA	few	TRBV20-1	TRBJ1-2	TGCAGTGCTAGTAGACATAAATTGGAAACTGGCTACACCTTC	CSASRHKLETGYTF
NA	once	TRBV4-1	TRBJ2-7	TGCGCCAGCAGCCAAGACCAGACTAGGCTCGAGCAGTACTTC	CASSQDQTRLEQYF
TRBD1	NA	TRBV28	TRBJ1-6	TGTGCCAGCAGTTCCGGACAGGGTGGGATGAGGTCACCCCTCCACTTT	CASSSGQGGMRSPLHF